The 15 T cell receptor beta chains reported below all come from one sample, sequenced in a study of T cell clones after liver transplantation. TCRdb keeps only in-frame clones here, not all; method: immunoSEQ multiplex PCR. Here the sample spans around 100,000 clones, about 81% being singletons. The sample in question was CD4+ T cells from blood, obtained approximately 45 months after liver transplant. These receptors were taken from a human patient who received a liver transplant. Some T cells here may be from the graft donor.

This chain joins TRBV19 and TRBJ2-7; 7 bases are a match to TRBD2. V shed 8 bases and J 2 bases; nucleotides not matched to a gene: 6. Germline CDR1 reads LNHDA; CDR2 reads SQIVND (reference sequence). The CDR3 is 13 residues long. The CDR3 is CASSPSGAYEQYF. For the CDR3, the DNA is TGTGCCAGTTCTCCTAGCGGAGCCTACGAGCAGTACTTC.

The rearrangement uses TRBV4-1 and TRBJ2-2; 7 nucleotides match TRBD1. J was trimmed by 1 base and V by 1 base; bases with no gene match: 3. CDR3 size: 16 residues. Germline V gene lookup returns CDR1 MGHRA and CDR2 YSYEKL. The chain's CDR3 is CASSQGWDRNTGELFF. The CDR3 DNA is TGCGCCAGCAGCCAAGGATGGGACAGGAACACCGGGGAGCTGTTTTTT.

The rearrangement uses TRBV5-5 and TRBJ1-1; 8 nucleotides line up with TRBD1. The ends lost 0 bases at V and 5 bases at J; junction bases unmatched: 6. The CDR3 has 15 amino acids. Looked up from germline, CDR1 is SGHKS and CDR2 is YYEKEE (reference sequence). CDR3 bases: TGTGCCAGCAGCTTGGAGCAGGGGGCCTGGACTGAAGCTTTCTTT. Amino acid sequence: CASSLEQGAWTEAFF.

The rearrangement joins TRBV6-1 to TRBJ2-4, with D maybe TRBD2 (6 bases). The CDR3 consists of 12 residues. Germline V gives CDR1 MNHNS, CDR2 SASEGT. The V end was cut by 9 bases, the J end by 8 bases, with 14 bases between. The CDR3 is CASGTGGDIQYF. CDR3 coding DNA: TGTGCCAGTGGGACGGGCGGGGACATTCAGTACTTC.

V usage is TRBV29-1 and J usage is TRBJ1-2; D perhaps matches TRBD1 (5 bases). The CDR3 loop spans 13 amino acids. V dropped 6 bases and J dropped 3 bases, with 14 bases sitting between them. CDR1 is SQVTM and CDR2 is ANQGSEA in the germline V gene. The CDR3 spells CSVWQGLYYGYTF. CDR3 coding DNA: TGCAGCGTGTGGCAGGGCCTTTACTATGGCTACACCTTC.

This sequence joins TRBV29-1 and TRBJ1-2, with TRBD1 matching 8 bases. The V and J ends lost 7 bases and 4 bases, in that order; junction bases with no gene match: 8. From germline, CDR1 is SQVTM and CDR2 ANQGSEA. This CDR3 comprises 13 residues. The CDR3 DNA reads TGCAGCGCCCCTGAACAGGGGGTCTATGGCTACACCTTC. Translation: CSAPEQGVYGYTF.

In nucleotides, the CDR3 is TGCGCCAGCAGCCAAGACGTACTGGGGGCCGTAACAGATACGCAGTATTTT. This gives the protein CASSQDVLGAVTDTQYF. The chain has TRBV4-1 and TRBJ2-3; perhaps TRBD1 as D (6 bases). The CDR3 loop spans 17 amino acids. V lost 0 bases and J lost 3, with 16 bases in between. Germline CDR1 reads MGHRA; CDR2 reads YSYEKL.

The V gene is TRBV5-1, the J gene TRBJ2-1; 10 bases align to TRBD1. J gave up 4 bases and V 0 bases, and 7 bases lay outside the gene matches. The germline CDR1 and CDR2 sequences are SGHRS and YFSETQ. CDR3 length: 17 amino acids. The CDR3 spells CASSLVSLGQGYNEQFF. DNA of the CDR3: TGCGCCAGCAGCTTGGTATCCTTGGGACAGGGGTACAATGAGCAGTTCTTC.

The chain couples TRBV7-6 to TRBJ2-5, with TRBD1 matching 11 bases. After removal of 4 bases from V and 4 bases from J, the junction contained 5 bases not matched to a gene. The CDR3 runs to 15 residues. Germline assignment: CDR1 SGHVS and CDR2 FNYEAQ. The CDR3 sequence: CASSSGTGGGETQYF. The CDR3 bases are TGTGCCAGCAGCTCCGGGACAGGGGGAGGAGAGACCCAGTACTTC.

The chain carries TRBV20-1 and TRBJ1-1; D is undetermined. CDR3 length: 11 residues. Germline V gives CDR1 DFQATT, CDR2 SNEGSKA (reference sequence). V was trimmed by 0 bases and J by 7 bases, leaving 6 bases between them. Written as DNA, the CDR3 is TGCAGTGCTAGAGAGCGCTTTGAAGCTTTCTTT. Translated: CSARERFEAFF.

The V gene is TRBV5-6, the J gene TRBJ2-6; D is unclear. V lost 1 base and J lost 0, with 8 bases in between. CDR1 is SGHDT and CDR2 is YYEEEE in the germline V gene. The CDR3 runs to 16 residues. CDR3 bases: TGTGCCAGCAGCTTGTTGCTCCCCTCTGGGGCCAACGTCCTGACTTTC. Its translation: CASSLLLPSGANVLTF.

This chain links TRBV5-7 with TRBJ2-7; D is undetermined. TRBV5-7 is noted as an ORF with a role that remains uncertain. Trimming left V 2 bases short and J 3 bases short, with 3 bases between. This CDR3 has 11 amino acids. CDR3: CASSFDYEQYF. The CDR3 DNA sequence: TGTGCCAGCAGCTTTGACTACGAGCAGTACTTC.

The CDR3, as DNA: TGTGCCAGCAGTGAAGGGATGGGGTGGAGGAACACTGAAGCTTTCTTT. This gives the protein CASSEGMGWRNTEAFF. This chain uses TRBV6-1 with TRBJ1-1; D unclear. V lost 1 base, J lost 1 base, and 13 bases lay in between. In germline, CDR1 is MNHNS, CDR2 SASEGT. The CDR3 length is 16 residues.

This chain uses TRBV6-5 with TRBJ2-2; D perhaps matches TRBD2 (5 bases). The CDR3 sequence is 13 residues long. Germline V gives CDR1 MNHEY, CDR2 SVGAGI. Trimming removed 6 bases at V and 5 bases at J, with 10 bases between. The CDR3 region is CASRAPGTGELFF. As DNA, the CDR3 is TGTGCCAGCAGAGCTCCGGGAACCGGGGAGCTGTTTTTT.

The V and J genes are TRBV14 and TRBJ1-4, with TRBD1 identical over 7 bases. The CDR3 totals 15 residues. Germline values: CDR1 SGHDN, CDR2 FVKESK. J was trimmed by 8 bases and V by 4 bases; bases with no gene match: 10. Written as DNA, the CDR3 is TGTGCCAGCAGCCCGAGGGGGCGCCAGAAGGAAAAACTGTTTTTT. As protein: CASSPRGRQKEKLFF.